These 16 T cell receptor beta chains share one sample of origin, sequenced in a study of cytomegalovirus exposure and HLA in healthy donors. Primers included in the PCR were 60 Vbeta and 13 Jbeta primers. Some clones are missing from TCRdb's copy, which holds only in-frame ones; the method was immunoSEQ multiplex PCR. The repertoire holds over 150,000 clones, 65% to 85% seen once, with about 2.4% in the top ten. What was sequenced was PBMCs. These receptors all come from a male donor in good health and CMV-seronegative.

The chain carries TRBV30 and TRBJ2-1; 10 bases match TRBD2. Germline-derived CDR1 and CDR2 are GTSNPN and SVGIG (reference sequence). V lost 2 bases and J lost 12; bases outside the gene matches: 13. This CDR3 spans 15 amino acids. CDR3 nucleotide sequence: TGTGCCTGGAGTTTGACTAGCGGGCCCCTGGGGGGGCAGTTCTTC. Protein sequence: CAWSLTSGPLGGQFF.

The V gene is TRBV19, the J gene TRBJ2-5, with 7 bases matching TRBD2. Germline-derived CDR1 and CDR2 are LNHDA and SQIVND (reference sequence). The CDR3 is 16 amino acids. CDR3 in amino acids: CATRGWASGKRETQYF. As DNA, the CDR3 is TGTGCTACCCGGGGTTGGGCTAGCGGTAAAAGGGAGACCCAGTACTTC.

V is TRBV5-1 and J is TRBJ2-1; 10 bases align to TRBD2. This CDR3 region has 14 residues. The V segment lost 5 bases and the J segment 4 bases; nucleotides outside the gene matches: 3. Germline CDR1 reads SGHRS; CDR2 reads YFSETQ. The CDR3 nucleotides are TGCGCCAGCAGTACTAGCGGGGCATACAATGAGCAGTTCTTC. Protein sequence: CASSTSGAYNEQFF.

This clone was observed a handful of times. The chain couples TRBV27 to TRBJ1-1; 9 nucleotides line up with TRBD1. Germline V lookup: CDR1 MNHEY, CDR2 SMNVEV (reference sequence). The CDR3 is 17 amino acids. V was clipped by 3 bases and J by 0 bases; unmatched bases: 8. In DNA form, the CDR3 reads TGTGCCAGCAGTTTGCCGGGACAGGGCTCCGTGAACACTGAAGCTTTCTTT. The encoded protein is CASSLPGQGSVNTEAFF.

The rearrangement joins TRBV28 to TRBJ2-2; D remains ambiguous. The CDR3 sequence is 14 residues long. Trimming pared 2 bases from V and 5 bases from J, leaving 9 bases between. The germline CDR1 and CDR2 sequences are MDHEN and SYDVKM. The CDR3 region has the DNA TGTGCCAGCAGTTTAGTCCAGACAACCGGGGAGCTGTTTTTT. As protein: CASSLVQTTGELFF.

This chain connects TRBV7-2 to TRBJ1-5, with D possibly being TRBD1 (6 bases). This CDR3 is built from 16 residues. Per germline, CDR1 SGHTA and CDR2 FQGNSA. The V end lost 5 bases, the J end lost 1 base, and 15 bases lay between the germline ends. The CDR3 DNA is TGTGCCAGCAGCCCGGTCGGGGGGCTGAGCAATCAGCCCCAGCATTTT. Translation gives CASSPVGGLSNQPQHF.

This clone was picked up one time. V gene TRBV11-2 combines with J gene TRBJ2-7, with D possibly matching TRBD1 (5 bases). CDR3 size: 15 residues. Germline lookup yields CDR1 SGHAT and CDR2 FQNNGV. V gave up 0 bases and J gave up 0 bases, with 9 bases separating them. CDR3 sequence: CASSLDPGLSYEQYF. The CDR3 DNA is TGTGCCAGCAGCTTAGATCCAGGGCTCTCCTACGAGCAGTACTTC.

V usage is TRBV7-6 and J usage is TRBJ2-3, with 7 nucleotides matching TRBD1. This CDR3 comprises 15 residues. Trimming cost V 2 bases and J 3 bases; bases outside gene matches: 5. Germline V gives CDR1 SGHVS, CDR2 FNYEAQ. CDR3: CASSLNRGPTDTQYF. The DNA for the CDR3 is TGTGCCAGCAGCTTAAACAGGGGCCCGACAGATACGCAGTATTTT. Full variable domain (rest looked up from reference TRBV7-6 and TRBJ2-3): GAGVSQSPRYKVTKRGQDVALRCDPISGHVSLYWYRQALGQGPEFLTYFNYEAQQDKSGLPNDRFSAERPEGSISTLTIQRTEQRDSAMYRCASSLNRGPTDTQYFGPGTRLTVL.

The V and J genes are TRBV4-2 and TRBJ1-3; D is possibly TRBD1 (6 bases). The CDR3 contains 19 residues. Germline CDR1 reads LGHNA; CDR2 reads YNFKEQ. V lost 0 bases and J 3 bases, leaving 21 bases between the germline ends. CDR3 in amino acids: CASSQDRGAGANRGNTIYF. DNA of the CDR3: TGTGCCAGCAGCCAAGATCGTGGCGCGGGGGCGAATCGTGGAAACACCATATATTTT.

This rearrangement joins TRBV2 to TRBJ1-1; TRBD1 matches at 8 bases. V lost 0 bases to trimming and J lost 0 bases; unmatched junction nucleotides: 9. The V gene's germline CDR1 is SNHLY and CDR2 FYNNEI. The CDR3 consists of 18 residues. CDR3 in amino acids: CASSEALGQGAVNTEAFF. CDR3 DNA sequence: TGTGCCAGCAGTGAAGCGCTGGGGCAGGGGGCGGTGAACACTGAAGCTTTCTTT.

The chain joins TRBV19 to TRBJ2-2; TRBD1 agrees at 9 bases. The CDR3 has 17 residues. Per the germline V gene, CDR1 is LNHDA and CDR2 is SQIVND (reference sequence). V shed 0 bases, J shed 0 bases, and the junction held 2 bases outside the gene matches. DNA of the CDR3: TGTGCCAGTAGTATAGAACAGGGGGCTGCGAACACCGGGGAGCTGTTTTTT. This sequence encodes CASSIEQGAANTGELFF.

V is TRBV11-3 and J is TRBJ1-5; D perhaps matches TRBD1 (5 bases). Germline CDR1 reads SGHNT; CDR2 reads YENEEA. The CDR3 has 12 amino acids. Trimming took off 1 base at V and 16 bases at J, with 14 bases between the two ends. CDR3 DNA: TGTGCCAGCAGCTTAGTAGACAGCGCCCGACATTTT. Translation: CASSLVDSARHF. The whole variable domain, remainder taken from reference TRBV11-3 and TRBJ1-5, is EAGVVQSPRYKIIEKKQPVAFWCNPISGHNTLYWYLQNLGQGPELLIRYENEEAVDDSQLPKDRFSAERLKGVDSTLKIQPAELGDSAVYLCASSLVDSARHFGDGTRLSIL.

The DNA for the CDR3 is TGCGCCAGCAGCCAAACCGGACTATTGAGAGAGACCCAGTACTTC. It translates to CASSQTGLLRETQYF. J is TRBJ2-5 and V is TRBV4-1, with a tentative D call TRBD2 (6 bases). Deletions cut 2 bases from V and 4 bases from J, with 14 bases between. The germline gives CDR1 MGHRA, CDR2 YSYEKL. The CDR3 extends over 15 amino acids.

CDR3: CASSWRTGGYGYTF. The CDR3 DNA reads TGTGCCAGTAGCTGGCGGACAGGGGGATATGGCTACACCTTC. The chain uses TRBV19 and TRBJ1-2; 10 bases map to TRBD1. The CDR3 covers 14 residues. Trimming cost V 6 bases and J 5 bases; bases outside gene matches: 6. The germline CDR1 and CDR2 sequences are LNHDA and SQIVND (reference sequence).

This clone occurred once. The rearrangement links TRBV11-2 to TRBJ2-7; possible D gene TRBD1, 5 bases. The V gene lost 5 bases and the J gene lost 6 bases, with 17 bases spanning the gap. Per germline, CDR1 SGHAT and CDR2 FQNNGV. The CDR3 totals 14 residues. The DNA of the CDR3 is TGTGCCAGCAGCCACCCAGGGAAGGAAGGCGAGCAGTACTTC. Protein sequence: CASSHPGKEGEQYF.

The gene calls are TRBV28 and TRBJ2-2; no reliable D call. V lost 1 base and J 5 bases, leaving 14 bases between the germline ends. CDR1 and CDR2 from the germline V gene are MDHEN and SYDVKM. The CDR3 loop spans 16 amino acids. CDR3 in DNA: TGTGCCAGCAGTTTATCCCCCTTACAGCAAACCGGGGAGCTGTTTTTT. This codes for CASSLSPLQQTGELFF.